Here is one TCR beta chain with its context. Its antigen remains unidentified. V was pared by 5 bases and J by 0 bases, with 11 bases between. The CDR3 runs to 15 residues. Germline CDR1 is MDHEN and CDR2 is SYDVKM. The data derive from a study of T-cell memory formation after mild COVID-19. Study-wide results and caveats: The authors left the SARS-CoV-2 specificity of second-wave clones peaking on day 37 unconfirmed. Memory cells collected pre-infection included some clones that later responded, suggesting cross-reactive memory joined. Whereas later expanders leaned CD4+, clones contracting day 15 to 85 showed a balanced CD4/CD8 makeup. Largely, contracting CD4+ clones fell within CM and EM, and contracting CD8+ clones within EMRA.

TCRdb passed the 5' RACE reads through MiXCR, listing each CDR3 protein once. The sample shows around 390,000 distinct CDR3 sequences, 16% of them seen only once. The origin of this receptor is a man between 18 and 35 years old who had mild COVID-19 (a few samples of this study predate the infection). Cell type and time point are not known. The specimen sequenced was PBMCs or a T cell subset sorted from them (not recorded which). The chain couples TRBV28 to TRBJ2-4; D gene unclear. CDR3 DNA: TGTGCCAGCAGTAAGGGCCCAGTAGCCAAAAACATTCAGTACTTC. Protein product: CASSKGPVAKNIQYF.